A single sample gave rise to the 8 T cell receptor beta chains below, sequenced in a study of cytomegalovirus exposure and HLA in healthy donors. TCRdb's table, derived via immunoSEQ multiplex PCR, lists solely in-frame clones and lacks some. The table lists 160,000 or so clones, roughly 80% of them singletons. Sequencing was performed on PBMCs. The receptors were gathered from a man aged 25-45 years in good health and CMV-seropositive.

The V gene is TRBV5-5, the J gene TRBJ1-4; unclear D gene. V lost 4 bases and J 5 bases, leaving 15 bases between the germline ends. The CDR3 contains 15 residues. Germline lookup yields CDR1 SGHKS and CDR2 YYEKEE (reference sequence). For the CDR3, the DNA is TGTGCCAGCAGCCGCCTAAACGGGAAGAATGAAAAACTGTTTTTT. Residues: CASSRLNGKNEKLFF.

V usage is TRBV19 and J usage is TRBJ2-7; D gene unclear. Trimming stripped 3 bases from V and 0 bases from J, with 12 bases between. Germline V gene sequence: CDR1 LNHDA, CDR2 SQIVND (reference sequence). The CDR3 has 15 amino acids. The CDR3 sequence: CASSMSGGDSYEQYF. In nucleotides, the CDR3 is TGTGCCAGTAGTATGTCCGGCGGTGACTCCTACGAGCAGTACTTC. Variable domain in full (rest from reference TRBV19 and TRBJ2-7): DGGITQSPKYLFRKEGQNVTLSCEQNLNHDAMYWYRQDPGQGLRLIYYSQIVNDFQKGDIAEGYSVSREKKESFPLTVTSAQKNPTAFYLCASSMSGGDSYEQYFGPGTRLTVT.

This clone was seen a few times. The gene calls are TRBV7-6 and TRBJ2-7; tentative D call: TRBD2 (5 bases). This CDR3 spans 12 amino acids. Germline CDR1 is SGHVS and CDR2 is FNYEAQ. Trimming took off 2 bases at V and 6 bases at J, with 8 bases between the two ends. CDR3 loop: CASSLIRGEQYF. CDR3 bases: TGTGCCAGCAGCTTAATCCGGGGCGAGCAGTACTTC.

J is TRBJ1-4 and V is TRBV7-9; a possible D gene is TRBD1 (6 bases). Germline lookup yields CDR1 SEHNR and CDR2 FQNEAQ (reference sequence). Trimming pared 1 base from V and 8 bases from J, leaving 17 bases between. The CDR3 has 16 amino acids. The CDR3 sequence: CASSLGGGHKSEKLFF. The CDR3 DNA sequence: TGTGCCAGCAGCTTAGGCGGGGGGCACAAGAGCGAAAAACTGTTTTTT.

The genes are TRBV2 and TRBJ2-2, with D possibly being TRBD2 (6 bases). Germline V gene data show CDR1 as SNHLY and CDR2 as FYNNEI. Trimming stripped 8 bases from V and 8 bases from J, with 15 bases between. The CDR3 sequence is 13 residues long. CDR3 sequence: CASVRDAGGELFF. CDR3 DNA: TGTGCCAGCGTCCGGGACGCGGGAGGGGAGCTGTTTTTT. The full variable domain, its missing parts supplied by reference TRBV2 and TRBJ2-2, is EPEVTQTPSHQVTQMGQEVILRCVPISNHLYFYWYRQILGQKVEFLVSFYNNEISEKSEIFDDQFSVERPDGSNFTLKIRSTKLEDSAMYFCASVRDAGGELFFGEGSRLTVL.

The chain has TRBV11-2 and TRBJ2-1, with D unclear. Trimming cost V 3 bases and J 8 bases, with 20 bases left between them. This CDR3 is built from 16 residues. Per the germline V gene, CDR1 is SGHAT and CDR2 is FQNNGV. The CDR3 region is CASSLGDRVGGDEQFF. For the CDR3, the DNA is TGTGCCAGCAGCTTGGGTGATCGAGTGGGTGGAGATGAGCAGTTCTTC.

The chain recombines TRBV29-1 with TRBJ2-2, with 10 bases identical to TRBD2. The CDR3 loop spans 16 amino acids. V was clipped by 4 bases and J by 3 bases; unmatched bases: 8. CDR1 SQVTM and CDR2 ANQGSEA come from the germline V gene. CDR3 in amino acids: CSVASGGNSHTGELFF. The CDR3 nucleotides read TGCAGCGTTGCTAGCGGGGGAAACTCGCACACCGGGGAGCTGTTTTTT.

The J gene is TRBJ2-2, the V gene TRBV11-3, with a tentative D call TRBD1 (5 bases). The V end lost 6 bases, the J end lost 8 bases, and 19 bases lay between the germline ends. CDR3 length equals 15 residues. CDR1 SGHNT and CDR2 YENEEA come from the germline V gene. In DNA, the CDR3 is TGTGCCAGCAGTTCATACAGACAGAATTTTGGGGAGCTGTTTTTT. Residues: CASSSYRQNFGELFF.